The next 18 T cell receptor beta chains were all read from a single sample in a study of T cell repertoires in cytomegalovirus infection. A single record per CDR3 protein comes from TCRdb applying MiXCR to the reads. The sample includes around 290,000 distinct CDR3 sequences, roughly 23% of them seen just once. The material sequenced was PBMCs. The receptor source for this set is a human donor in good health (CMV status not recorded). Some clones in this sample may be carry-over from other donors' samples.

This clonotype came up a few times. CDR3 nucleotides: TGCGCCAGCAGCTTGGACAACCCTAGGGACGAGCAGTACTTC. Translating gives CASSLDNPRDEQYF. The rearrangement links TRBV5-1 to TRBJ2-7; D call uncertain. The V end lost 0 bases, the J end lost 5 bases, and 12 bases lay between the germline ends. The CDR3 spans 14 residues. Germline V gene data show CDR1 as SGHRS and CDR2 as YFSETQ.

The chain uses TRBV6-8 and TRBJ2-3, with TRBD2 as a possible D gene (6 bases). The CDR3 runs 17 residues. V lost 2 bases and J lost 0, with 15 bases in between. CDR1 and CDR2 from the germline V gene are MNHGY and SAAAGT. CDR3 loop: CASSYPLGGDSTDTQYF. The DNA for the CDR3 is TGTGCCAGCAGTTACCCCCTGGGCGGGGACAGCACAGATACGCAGTATTTT.

V and J are TRBV3-1 and TRBJ1-3; tentative D call: TRBD1 (6 bases). V was trimmed by 0 bases and J by 3 bases, leaving 9 bases between them. The CDR3 covers 15 residues. From germline, CDR1 is LGHDT and CDR2 YNNKEL (reference sequence). CDR3 region: CASSQDVTGGNTIYF. The CDR3 DNA sequence: TGTGCCAGCAGCCAAGATGTGACAGGTGGAAACACCATATATTTT.

This clonotype appeared many times. The chain joins TRBV28 to TRBJ2-7; no definite D call. This CDR3 has 11 amino acids. Germline V lookup: CDR1 MDHEN, CDR2 SYDVKM. V dropped 6 bases and J dropped 3 bases, with 6 bases sitting between them. CDR3 protein: CASSFGYEQYF. CDR3 nucleotides: TGTGCCAGCAGCTTTGGCTACGAGCAGTACTTC.

This clonotype has more than one count but fewer than ten. V gene TRBV19 combines with J gene TRBJ2-7; 10 nucleotides match TRBD2. The germline gives CDR1 LNHDA, CDR2 SQIVND (reference sequence). The CDR3 is 14 amino acids. V trimming: 4 bases; J trimming: 5 bases; junction bases outside the gene matches: 5. The CDR3 loop is CASSRSGRANEQYF. As DNA, the CDR3 is TGTGCCAGTAGTAGGAGCGGGAGGGCGAACGAGCAGTACTTC.

The chain carries TRBV11-2 and TRBJ1-1; D perhaps matches TRBD1 (6 bases). Looked up from germline, CDR1 is SGHAT and CDR2 is FQNNGV. The CDR3 consists of 17 residues. The V gene lost 5 bases and the J gene lost 0 bases, with 19 bases spanning the gap. The CDR3 loop is CASSPGQWGDMNTEAFF. The CDR3 DNA sequence: TGTGCCAGCAGCCCAGGACAGTGGGGGGACATGAACACTGAAGCTTTCTTT.

This clonotype was found a few times. The chain uses TRBV29-1 and TRBJ2-1; 8 positions agree with TRBD1. V lost 7 bases to trimming and J lost 5 bases; unmatched junction nucleotides: 4. The CDR3 has 12 amino acids. CDR1 SQVTM and CDR2 ANQGSEA come from the germline V gene. This CDR3 is CSGWTGNNEQFF. CDR3 nucleotides: TGCAGCGGGTGGACAGGGAACAATGAGCAGTTCTTC.

V is TRBV20-1 and J is TRBJ2-1; D remains unclear. This CDR3 has 15 amino acids. The V end was cut by 4 bases, the J end by 4 bases, with 17 bases between. Per germline, CDR1 DFQATT and CDR2 SNEGSKA (reference sequence). In DNA form, the CDR3 reads TGCAGTGCTATTTCGTGGGTGGACGGTTACAATGAGCAGTTCTTC. This codes for CSAISWVDGYNEQFF.

This clonotype was picked up a small number of times. The rearrangement links TRBV23-1 to TRBJ2-2; 10 bases agree with TRBD2. TRBV23-1 is identified as an open reading frame with a role that is uncertain. With V trimmed by 2 bases and J by 0 bases, 3 bases remained unmatched. CDR3 size: 17 residues. DNA for the CDR3: TGCGCCAGCAGTCAACGAGCGGGAGGGACGAACACCGGGGAGCTGTTTTTT. This translates into CASSQRAGGTNTGELFF.

This clonotype was seen ten or more times. This rearrangement joins TRBV7-9 to TRBJ1-3; D gene unclear. Trimming cost V 3 bases and J 2 bases, with 11 bases left between them. The CDR3 runs to 15 residues. In germline, CDR1 is SEHNR, CDR2 FQNEAQ (reference sequence). CDR3 sequence: CASSFWTATGNTIYF. The CDR3 region has the DNA TGTGCCAGCAGCTTCTGGACTGCTACTGGAAACACCATATATTTT.

This clonotype was found many times. The genes are TRBV7-6 and TRBJ2-1, with 10 bases aligning to TRBD2. This CDR3 region has 19 residues. V lost 3 bases and J lost 1; bases outside the gene matches: 12. CDR1 SGHVS and CDR2 FNYEAQ come from the germline V gene. This CDR3 reads CASSLEASGGVWSYNEQFF. The CDR3 DNA sequence: TGTGCCAGCAGCTTGGAGGCGAGCGGGGGGGTTTGGTCCTACAATGAGCAGTTCTTC.

This clonotype occurred once. This chain links TRBV20-1 with TRBJ1-6, with D perhaps matching TRBD1 (6 bases). This CDR3 is 15 amino acids long. Trimming took off 4 bases at V and 3 bases at J, with 13 bases between the two ends. Per the germline V gene, CDR1 is DFQATT and CDR2 is SNEGSKA (reference sequence). The CDR3 DNA reads as TGCAGTGCTATCAGGGCGACAGGCTATAATTCACCCCTCCACTTT. Amino acids: CSAIRATGYNSPLHF.

This clonotype was recorded once. The DNA for the CDR3 is TGTGCCAGCAGCCAAGTCGGGAGAGGGAGGACAGATACGCAGTATTTT. Protein sequence: CASSQVGRGRTDTQYF. V is TRBV14 and J is TRBJ2-3; D possibly corresponds to TRBD2 (6 bases). The ends were cut back, 1 base at V and 3 bases at J, with 14 bases in the middle. The CDR3 runs 16 residues. The germline CDR1 and CDR2 sequences are SGHDN and FVKESK.

In its sample, this clonotype was seen many times. Written as DNA, the CDR3 is TGTGCCAGCAGGGGGGACAGAACTACGACCTTCTACGAGCAGTACTTC. It yields the protein CASRGDRTTTFYEQYF. The gene calls are TRBV7-9 and TRBJ2-7; 7 nucleotides line up with TRBD1. Germline assignment: CDR1 SEHNR and CDR2 FQNEAQ (reference sequence). This CDR3 has 16 amino acids. After removal of 6 bases from V and 3 bases from J, the junction contained 14 bases not matched to a gene.

The chain couples TRBV28 to TRBJ2-1; 12 nucleotides line up with TRBD1. Germline V lookup: CDR1 MDHEN, CDR2 SYDVKM. This CDR3 has 16 residues. V lost 6 bases to trimming and J lost 4 bases; unmatched junction nucleotides: 7. The CDR3 protein is CASRLGGQGAYNEQFF. The CDR3 DNA reads TGTGCCAGCAGACTCGGGGGACAGGGGGCTTACAATGAGCAGTTCTTC.

This clonotype was recorded only once. The chain uses TRBV20-1 and TRBJ2-3, with TRBD2 identical over 16 bases. V shed 6 bases, J shed 5 bases, and the junction held 11 bases outside the gene matches. This CDR3 has 17 residues. Looked up from germline, CDR1 is DFQATT and CDR2 is SNEGSKA (reference sequence). Written as DNA, the CDR3 is TGCAGTGCACCAGCCGGGACTAGCGGGAGGGCCGGAGATACGCAGTATTTT. The encoded protein is CSAPAGTSGRAGDTQYF.

This rearrangement joins TRBV19 to TRBJ2-4, with D perhaps TRBD1 (5 bases). The CDR3 sequence is 13 residues long. Trimming took 7 bases from V and 0 from J, leaving 7 bases between them. CDR1 is LNHDA and CDR2 is SQIVND in the germline V gene (reference sequence). In DNA form, the CDR3 reads TGTGCCAGTAATCAGGGAGCCAAAAACATTCAGTACTTC. Its protein is CASNQGAKNIQYF.

This clonotype was recorded at least ten times. The chain recombines TRBV7-9 with TRBJ2-7; 8 bases map to TRBD2. V lost 5 bases, J lost 0 bases, and 6 bases stayed unmatched. The CDR3 sequence is 15 residues long. The V gene's germline CDR1 is SEHNR and CDR2 FQNEAQ (reference sequence). CDR3 nucleotide sequence: TGTGCCAGCAGCCTAAGCGGGGGCAACTCCTACGAGCAGTACTTC. Amino acid sequence: CASSLSGGNSYEQYF. The complete variable domain, with remaining parts taken from reference TRBV7-9 and TRBJ2-7, reads DTGVSQNPRHKITKRGQNVTFRCDPISEHNRLYWYRQTLGQGPEFLTYFQNEAQLEKSRLLSDRFSAERPKGSFSTLEIQRTEQGDSAMYLCASSLSGGNSYEQYFGPGTRLTVT.